One and the same sample provided the 15 T cell receptor beta chains below, sequenced in a study of cytomegalovirus exposure and HLA in healthy donors. A multiplex PCR was run with 60 Vbeta primers and 13 Jbeta primers. Generated by immunoSEQ multiplex PCR, the TCRdb table keeps only in-frame clones and is missing some. The data contain 150,000 or so clones, around 81% of them singletons. The sequenced material came from PBMCs. These TCRs come from a man aged 35 to 55 in good health and CMV-seronegative.

V is TRBV2 and J is TRBJ1-5; D remains unclear. V was cut by 6 bases and J by 3 bases, with 9 bases left in between. The CDR3 length is 13 residues. In germline, CDR1 is SNHLY, CDR2 FYNNEI. CDR3 DNA sequence: TGTGCCAGCAGCCCGGGGAACAATCAGCCCCAGCATTTT. Translated, it gives CASSPGNNQPQHF. Variable domain in full (rest from reference TRBV2 and TRBJ1-5): EPEVTQTPSHQVTQMGQEVILRCVPISNHLYFYWYRQILGQKVEFLVSFYNNEISEKSEIFDDQFSVERPDGSNFTLKIRSTKLEDSAMYFCASSPGNNQPQHFGDGTRLSIL.

CDR3 amino acids: CASRTLAADTQYF. Here the CDR3 DNA reads TGCGCCAGCAGGACCCTAGCCGCAGATACGCAGTATTTT. This chain links TRBV5-1 with TRBJ2-3; D perhaps matches TRBD2 (5 bases). Germline-derived CDR1 and CDR2 are SGHRS and YFSETQ. The germline V and J ends were trimmed by 5 bases and 4 bases, with 11 bases remaining between them. The CDR3 has 13 amino acids. Combining the CDR3 with reference TRBV5-1 and TRBJ2-3 gives the whole variable domain KAGVTQTPRYLIKTRGQQVTLSCSPISGHRSVSWYQQTPGQGLQFLFEYFSETQRNKGNFPGRFSGRQFSNSRSEMNVSTLELGDSALYLCASRTLAADTQYFGPGTRLTVL.

This clone was counted between two and nine times. This chain links TRBV7-8 with TRBJ1-1, with a possible D match to TRBD1 (6 bases). Germline V CDR1 and CDR2: SGHVS, FQNEAQ. V lost 1 base to trimming and J lost 6 bases, with 12 bases between them. The length of the CDR3 is 14 residues. The CDR3 coding sequence is TGTGCCAGCAGCTTAGTGGCCAGGGGACCTGAAGCTTTCTTT. Amino acids: CASSLVARGPEAFF. Combining the CDR3 with reference TRBV7-8 and TRBJ1-1 gives the whole variable domain GAGVSQSPRYKVAKRGQDVALRCDPISGHVSLFWYQQALGQGPEFLTYFQNEAQLDKSGLPSDRFFAERPEGSVSTLKIQRTQQEDSAVYLCASSLVARGPEAFFGQGTRLTVV.

This clone was seen a single time. Other nucleotide sequences from this sample produce the same CDR3. J is TRBJ1-1 and V is TRBV5-4; D call uncertain. V lost 2 bases, J lost 2 bases, and 4 bases lay in between. From germline, CDR1 is SGHNT and CDR2 YYREEE (reference sequence). CDR3 length: 12 amino acids. The CDR3 coding sequence is TGTGCCAGCAGCTTCCTTAACACTGAAGCTTTCTTT. Residues: CASSFLNTEAFF.

This chain links TRBV30 with TRBJ1-1; no reliable D call. The CDR3 has 13 amino acids. Germline lookup yields CDR1 GTSNPN and CDR2 SVGIG (reference sequence). Trimming cost V 2 bases and J 4 bases, with 11 bases left between them. The CDR3 is CAWSRSSGTEAFF. CDR3 bases: TGTGCCTGGAGTCGGTCTTCCGGCACTGAAGCTTTCTTT.

This chain joins TRBV7-9 and TRBJ1-5; tentatively, D is TRBD1 (6 bases). The CDR3 is 13 amino acids. Trimming left V 9 bases short and J 5 bases short, with 14 bases between. Germline lookup yields CDR1 SEHNR and CDR2 FQNEAQ (reference sequence). DNA for the CDR3: TGTGCCAGAGATGCACAGGGTGATCAGCCCCAGCATTTT. Translation: CARDAQGDQPQHF.

J is TRBJ1-2 and V is TRBV7-6, with no clear D. V was clipped by 5 bases and J by 4 bases, with 17 bases between them. The germline V gene encodes CDR1 SGHVS and CDR2 FNYEAQ. The CDR3 consists of 15 residues. The CDR3 region has the DNA TGTGCCAGCAGCCCGGAGGGAAGAAGGGCCTATGGCTACACCTTC. Translated, it gives CASSPEGRRAYGYTF.

The gene calls are TRBV7-3 and TRBJ1-1; a weak D match, TRBD1 (5 bases). The CDR3 loop spans 13 amino acids. In germline, CDR1 is SGHTA, CDR2 FQGTGA. V dropped 6 bases and J dropped 2 bases, with 10 bases sitting between them. The CDR3 loop is CASSRGQNTEAFF. As DNA, the CDR3 is TGTGCCAGCAGTCGCGGACAAAACACTGAAGCTTTCTTT. The full variable domain, completed using reference TRBV7-3 and TRBJ1-1, is GAGVSQTPSNKVTEKGKYVELRCDPISGHTALYWYRQSLGQGPEFLIYFQGTGAADDSGLPNDRFFAVRPEGSVSTLKIQRTERGDSAVYLCASSRGQNTEAFFGQGTRLTVV.

The chain couples TRBV7-9 to TRBJ2-1, with 12 nucleotides matching TRBD2. This CDR3 contains 16 residues. Germline assignment: CDR1 SEHNR and CDR2 FQNEAQ (reference sequence). V lost 4 bases, J lost 6 bases, and 7 bases stayed unmatched. DNA for the CDR3: TGTGCCAGCAGCTCCAGACTAGCGGGAGTTGGCAATGAGCAGTTCTTC. This encodes CASSSRLAGVGNEQFF.

Written as DNA, the CDR3 is TGTGCCAGCAGTTTCGACAGGGGTGTTAACACTGAAGCTTTCTTT. It translates to CASSFDRGVNTEAFF. The chain uses TRBV27 and TRBJ1-1; 8 bases map to TRBD1. Trimming cost V 3 bases and J 2 bases; bases outside gene matches: 5. Germline V gene sequence: CDR1 MNHEY, CDR2 SMNVEV (reference sequence). The CDR3 runs 15 residues.

In its sample, this clone was seen a few times. This chain connects TRBV30 to TRBJ2-5, with a weak D call TRBD1 (5 bases). Germline CDR1 GTSNPN, CDR2 SVGIG (reference sequence). The V end lost 3 bases, the J end lost 2 bases, and 10 bases lay between the germline ends. The CDR3 contains 13 residues. The chain's CDR3 is CAWSRQLQETQYF. The CDR3 region has the DNA TGTGCCTGGAGCCGACAGCTACAAGAGACCCAGTACTTC. The full variable domain, its missing parts supplied by reference TRBV30 and TRBJ2-5, is SQTIHQWPATLVQPVGSPLSLECTVEGTSNPNLYWYRQAAGRGLQLLFYSVGIGQISSEVPQNLSASRPQDRQFILSSKKLLLSDSGFYLCAWSRQLQETQYFGPGTRLLVL.

V and J are TRBV6-5 and TRBJ1-1; 8 nucleotides align to TRBD1. CDR1 MNHEY and CDR2 SVGAGI come from the germline V gene. V was pared by 6 bases and J by 6 bases, with 9 bases of the junction left unmatched. The CDR3 has 14 residues. CDR3 protein: CASRSTGGYAEAFF. The CDR3, as DNA: TGTGCCAGCAGGTCAACAGGGGGTTACGCTGAAGCTTTCTTT.

V gene TRBV29-1 combines with J gene TRBJ1-1, with D perhaps matching TRBD1 (6 bases). CDR1 and CDR2 (germline): SQVTM, ANQGSEA. There are 17 residues in the CDR3. Between the trimmed V and J ends, which lost 0 bases and 3 bases, there was a span of 20 bases. The CDR3 DNA is TGCAGCGTTGAAGATCAGAGACAGGTGGGGGGGCACACTGAAGCTTTCTTT. Translating gives CSVEDQRQVGGHTEAFF.

The chain recombines TRBV6-1 with TRBJ2-7; 7 bases match TRBD1. With 6 bases clipped from V and 2 bases from J, the junction kept 4 bases outside the gene matches. The CDR3 contains 13 residues. Germline V gene lookup returns CDR1 MNHNS and CDR2 SASEGT. The CDR3 DNA reads as TGTGCCAGCAGGGCGACAGGGCCCTACGAGCAGTACGTC. Translating it yields CASRATGPYEQYV.

V gene TRBV7-9 combines with J gene TRBJ1-1; the match to TRBD1 covers 7 bases. The CDR3 is 15 amino acids. The V gene's germline CDR1 is SEHNR and CDR2 FQNEAQ (reference sequence). V shed 1 base and J 7 bases; nucleotides not matched to a gene: 9. DNA for the CDR3: TGTGCCAGCAGCTTAGGGAGTGGGAGACAGGGTGAAGCTTTCTTT. Translation gives CASSLGSGRQGEAFF.